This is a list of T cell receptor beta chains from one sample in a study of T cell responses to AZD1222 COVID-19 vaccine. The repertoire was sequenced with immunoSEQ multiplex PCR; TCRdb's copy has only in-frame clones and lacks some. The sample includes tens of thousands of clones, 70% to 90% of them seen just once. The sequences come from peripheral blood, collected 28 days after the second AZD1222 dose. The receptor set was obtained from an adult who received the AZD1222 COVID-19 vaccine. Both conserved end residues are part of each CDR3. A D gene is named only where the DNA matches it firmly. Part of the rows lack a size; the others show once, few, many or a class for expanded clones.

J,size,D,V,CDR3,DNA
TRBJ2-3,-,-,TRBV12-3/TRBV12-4,CASSSYRTDTQYF,TGTGCCAGCAGTTCTTATCGCACAGATACGCAGTATTTT
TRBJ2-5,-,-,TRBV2,CASSVGGLPTGTQYF,TGTGCCAGCAGTGTGGGGGGACTCCCCACTGGGACCCAGTACTTC
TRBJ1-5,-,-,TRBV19,CASSGFLGRQPQHF,TGTGCCAGTAGTGGATTTCTGGGTCGTCAGCCCCAGCATTTT
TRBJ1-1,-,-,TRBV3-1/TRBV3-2,CASSQDLNGGAFF,TGTGCCAGCAGCCAAGATCTCAATGGTGGGGCTTTCTTT
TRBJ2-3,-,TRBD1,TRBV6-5,CASSYGTGDTDTQYF,TGTGCCAGCAGTTATGGGACAGGGGATACAGATACGCAGTATTTT
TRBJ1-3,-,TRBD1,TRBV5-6,CASSPGQGWSGNTIYF,TGTGCCAGCAGCCCCGGACAGGGATGGTCTGGAAACACCATATATTTT
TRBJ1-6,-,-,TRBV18,CASSPTPGGHQNSPLHF,TGTGCCAGCTCACCCACCCCGGGAGGGCACCAGAATTCACCCCTCCACTTT
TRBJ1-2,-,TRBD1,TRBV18,CASSRQGNGYTF,TGTGCCAGCTCCCGACAGGGAAATGGCTACACCTTC
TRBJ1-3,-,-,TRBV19,CASGLIQASGNTIYF,TGTGCCAGTGGTTTAATTCAAGCCTCTGGAAACACCATATATTTT
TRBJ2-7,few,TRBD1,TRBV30,CAWCGQGYEQYF,TGTGCCTGGTGTGGACAGGGGTACGAGCAGTACTTC
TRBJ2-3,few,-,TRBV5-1,CASSLAGYTDTQYF,TGCGCCAGCAGCTTGGCCGGGTACACAGATACGCAGTATTTT
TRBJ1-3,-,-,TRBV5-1,CASSLMGLDSGNTIYF,TGCGCCAGCAGCTTGATGGGACTCGACTCTGGAAACACCATATATTTT
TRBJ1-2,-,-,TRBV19,CASTDGGGYGYTF,TGTGCCAGCACGGACGGAGGGGGCTATGGCTACACCTTC
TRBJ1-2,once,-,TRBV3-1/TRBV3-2,CASSPRGIPQGYTF,TGTGCCAGCAGCCCAAGAGGCATTCCTCAAGGCTACACCTTC
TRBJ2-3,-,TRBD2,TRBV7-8,CASSSRLAGPSTDTQYF,TGTGCCAGCAGCTCGAGACTAGCGGGGCCTAGCACAGATACGCAGTATTTT
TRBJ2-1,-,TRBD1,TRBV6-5,CASSYEGAREQFF,TGTGCCAGCAGTTACGAGGGGGCAAGGGAGCAGTTCTTC
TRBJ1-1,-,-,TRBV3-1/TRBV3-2,CASSQEIGMGTEAFF,TGTGCCAGCAGCCAAGAGATAGGGATGGGCACTGAAGCTTTCTTT
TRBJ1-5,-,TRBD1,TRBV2,CASSEDRETQPQHF,TGTGCCAGCAGTGAGGACAGGGAGACTCAGCCCCAGCATTTT
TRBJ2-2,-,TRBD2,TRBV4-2,CASSPGLAGGTYTGELFF,TGTGCCAGCAGCCCGGGACTAGCGGGGGGCACTTACACCGGGGAGCTGTTTTTT
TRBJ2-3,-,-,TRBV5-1,CASSLGQGPTDTQYF,TGCGCCAGCAGCTTGGGGCAGGGACCCACAGATACGCAGTATTTT
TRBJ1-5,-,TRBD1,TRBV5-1,CASSEQGNQPQHF,TGCGCCAGCAGCGAACAGGGGAATCAGCCCCAGCATTTT
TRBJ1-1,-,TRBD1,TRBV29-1,CSVDIAGGTEAFF,TGCAGCGTTGATATCGCAGGGGGCACTGAAGCTTTCTTT
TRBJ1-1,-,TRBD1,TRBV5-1,CASSTQGAQTEAFF,TGCGCCAGCAGCACACAGGGGGCCCAAACTGAAGCTTTCTTT
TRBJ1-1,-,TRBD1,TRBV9,CASSVRQGDTEAFF,TGTGCCAGCAGCGTTCGACAGGGTGACACTGAAGCTTTCTTT
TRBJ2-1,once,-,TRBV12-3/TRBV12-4,CASSPFYNEQFF,TGTGCCAGCAGTCCCTTTTACAATGAGCAGTTCTTC
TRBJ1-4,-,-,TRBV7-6,CASSLAPSLGEKLFF,TGTGCCAGCAGCTTAGCGCCCTCCTTGGGTGAAAAACTGTTTTTT
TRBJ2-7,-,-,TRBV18,CASSPGRIGYEQYF,TGTGCCAGCTCGCCGGGACGGATCGGCTACGAGCAGTACTTC
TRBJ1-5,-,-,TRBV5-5,CASSLGGDNQPQHF,TGTGCCAGCAGCCTGGGAGGGGACAATCAGCCCCAGCATTTT
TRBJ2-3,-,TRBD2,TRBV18,CASSSTSTTDTQYF,TGTGCCAGCTCATCGACTAGCACCACAGATACGCAGTATTTT
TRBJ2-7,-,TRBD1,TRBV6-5,CASRSRDSRLEQYF,TGTGCCAGCAGATCCCGGGACAGCCGACTCGAGCAGTACTTC
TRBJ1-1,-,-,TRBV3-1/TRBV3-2,CASSRWTGKRAEAFF,TGTGCCAGCAGCCGATGGACCGGGAAAAGGGCTGAAGCTTTCTTT
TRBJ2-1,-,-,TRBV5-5,CASSLQVRGANHEQFF,TGTGCCAGCAGCCTCCAGGTCAGGGGCGCAAACCATGAGCAGTTCTTC
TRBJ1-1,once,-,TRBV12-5,CASGLESTAGTEAFF,TGTGCTAGTGGTTTGGAGTCGACGGCGGGAACTGAAGCTTTCTTT
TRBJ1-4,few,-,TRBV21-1,CASSNAIQGPHNEKLFF,TGTGCCAGCAGCAATGCAATACAGGGGCCCCATAATGAAAAACTGTTTTTT
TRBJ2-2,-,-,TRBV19,CASSIVAGMNTGELFF,TGTGCCAGTAGTATAGTTGCGGGGATGAACACCGGGGAGCTGTTTTTT
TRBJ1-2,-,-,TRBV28,CASSLRTDYGYTF,TGTGCCAGCAGTTTAAGGACAGACTATGGCTACACCTTC
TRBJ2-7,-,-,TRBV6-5,CASSLRPGQYEQYF,TGTGCCAGCAGCCTCCGGCCAGGGCAATACGAGCAGTACTTC
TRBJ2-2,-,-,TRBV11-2,CASSPQTGTGELFF,TGTGCCAGCAGCCCACAGACGGGAACCGGGGAGCTGTTTTTT
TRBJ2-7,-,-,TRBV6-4,CASSSSRGYEQYF,TGTGCCAGCAGTTCATCCAGGGGCTACGAGCAGTACTTC
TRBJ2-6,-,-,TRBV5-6,CASSLVPRYSGANVLTF,TGTGCCAGCAGCTTGGTACCGCGGTACTCTGGGGCCAACGTCCTGACTTTC
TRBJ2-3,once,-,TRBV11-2,CASSNRASTDTQYF,TGTGCCAGCAGCAACAGGGCTAGCACAGATACGCAGTATTTT
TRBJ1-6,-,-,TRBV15,CATSRRASGTQNSPLHF,TGTGCCACCAGCAGACGCGCTTCCGGGACACAGAATTCACCCCTCCACTTT
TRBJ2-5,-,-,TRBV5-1,CASGQPGEETQYF,TGCGCCAGCGGTCAGCCGGGGGAAGAGACCCAGTACTTC
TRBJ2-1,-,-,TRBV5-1,CASSPRGRLFQDEQFF,TGCGCCAGCAGCCCACGAGGGAGGCTTTTTCAGGATGAGCAGTTCTTC
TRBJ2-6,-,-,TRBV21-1,CANILTGANVLTF,TGTGCCAACATCCTCACTGGGGCCAACGTCCTGACTTTC
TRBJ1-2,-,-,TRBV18,CASSPTGLLDGYTF,TGTGCCAGCTCACCCACCGGTCTCCTGGATGGCTACACCTTC
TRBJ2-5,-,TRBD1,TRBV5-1,CASSPGTGGSYETQYF,TGCGCCAGCAGCCCCGGTACAGGGGGCAGCTATGAGACCCAGTACTTC
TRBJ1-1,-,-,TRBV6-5,CASSFGRSNTEAFF,TGTGCCAGCAGTTTCGGACGCTCGAACACTGAAGCTTTCTTT
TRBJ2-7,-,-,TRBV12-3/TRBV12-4,CASRGVSYEQYF,TGTGCCAGCAGGGGAGTTTCCTACGAGCAGTACTTC
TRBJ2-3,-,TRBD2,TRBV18,CASSPLLAGGTDTQYF,TGTGCCAGCTCACCACTACTAGCGGGGGGCACAGATACGCAGTATTTT
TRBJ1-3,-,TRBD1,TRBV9,CASSVDIRGHGNTIYF,TGTGCCAGCAGCGTAGATATCAGGGGGCATGGAAACACCATATATTTT